This T cell receptor (beta chain) was recovered during a study of regulatory T cells in long-lasting Graves disease (dated by TCRdb to about 2021). Looking at the study overall: Antithyroid drugs had been taken for less than 3 months by newly diagnosed Graves' disease patients. This study used TCR sequencing and RNA sequencing of peripheral blood to compare persistent Graves' disease patients against newly diagnosed Graves' disease patients. The study was conducted in China and was registered as a clinical trial. A total of 35 or so samples underwent TCR sequencing: approximately 13 from persistent and roughly 20 from newly diagnosed Graves' disease patients.

Taken with the paper, the label for time point translates to: newly diagnosed GD, antithyroid drugs for less than 3 months. RNA was extracted from PBMCs in TRIzol for both TCR sequencing and RNA sequencing. Graves' disease was diagnosed according to American Thyroid Association guidelines. Patients were recruited from an endocrinology department in Xi'an, China. Each patient gave approximately 9 milliliters of peripheral blood, collected in an EDTA anticoagulant tube. Ficoll Paque Plus density gradient separation was used to isolate PBMCs, and no further T cell sorting was done. An Agilent 2100 Bioanalyzer and agarose gel were used to check RNA quality, while a NanoDrop 2000 measured RNA concentration. Summary of the overall study and its limitations: Compared with newly diagnosed patients, persistent Graves' disease patients had lower TCR Shannon entropy and fewer highly expanded clones, which suggests clonal expansion. Peripheral blood alone was examined, since thyroid tissue, which constituted the primary lesion, could not be accessed. As a limitation, the authors acknowledged that the small sample size may reduce accuracy. TRBV28, TRBJ1-2 and TRBJ2-5 were preferentially used in persistent disease, while TRBV20-1 and TRBJ2-1 were favored in newly diagnosed disease. Patients with persistent disease shared more public clonotypes (approximately 2,500) than newly diagnosed patients did (966). Sequencing and analysis were limited to the TCR beta chain.

The library was built by means of multiplex PCR. TCRdb names Illumina HiSeq 4000 as the instrument used. CDR3 regions were amplified by Arm-PCR with iRepertoire HTBI primers to construct TCR beta libraries. Before sequencing, the PCR products underwent gel purification. The published analysis was carried out like this. Across samples, roughly 60 TRBV and 13 to 15 TRBJ segments were identified and used for gene usage analysis of CDR3 amino acid clonotypes. COPE and FqMerger were used to merge the filtered high-quality paired reads into contigs. Contigs were aligned with BLAST to IMGT TRBV, TRBD and TRBJ reference genes, and CDR3 was defined per IMGT. Any clonotype with a frequency above 0.1% was counted as a highly expanded clone. Shannon entropy was used to measure repertoire diversity, and the Gini coefficient was used to measure V-J evenness. Clonotypes shared by more than one individual were considered public. TCRdb itself trimmed the public reads at Q25 with fastp, ran MiXCR and retained productive beta chains. Every CDR3 protein is listed once, alongside the most common genes and DNA of its rows. TCRdb, rather than the study authors, made the V and J calls. Across this sample there are over 500,000 distinct CDR3 sequences, with 16% seen only once. The biggest ten clones account for 15% to 20% of the sample.

About this clonotype itself: The target of this receptor is not known. No much larger clone is present one base from it, and per-base qualities are unavailable.

The cysteine opens and the phenylalanine closes a CDR3 of 16 amino acids. The entry retains the CDR3 DNA only, 48 bases that are in frame from base 1. Reading the germline V gene gives CDR1 LGHNA and CDR2 YNFKEQ. V was cut back by 4 bases and J by 7 bases, leaving a gap of 20 bases between them. A further study also used this sample, focusing on T cells in Graves' hyperthyroidism and ophthalmopathy. The second investigation adds: A patient counted as having stable Graves' hyperthyroidism if no progression to ophthalmopathy occurred over 18 months of follow-up. Hyperthyroidism patients were aged 18 to 65 years and newly diagnosed, with disease duration of less than 2 months. Any patient with an uncontrolled infection, another autoimmune disease, pregnancy or lactation was excluded. Diagnoses were established on the basis of clinical symptoms, serum thyroxine and TRAb, thyroid ultrasound, and orbital computed tomography. A first-round RT-PCR of the TCR CDR3 used the HTBI primer set with the Qiagen OneStep RT-PCR kit. Most expanded thyroid clonotypes (frequency above 0.001) were also detected in blood, suggesting blood repertoires may reflect thyroid immune responses. Ophthalmopathy was separated from stable hyperthyroidism by a 13 V-J signature model, with around 90% sensitivity and approximately 81% specificity obtained in cross-validation and 80%/75% obtained in testing. In validation, progression to ophthalmopathy was predicted by the model with more than 65% sensitivity and 72.22% specificity, a median of 6.5 months before onset. To identify TCR V-J signatures that set the groups apart, the researchers used a discovery cohort of 90 to 100 patients, made up of under 50 with Graves' ophthalmopathy and about 60 with stable Graves' hyperthyroidism. An independent validation cohort of fewer than 20 hyperthyroidism patients and 17 patients who later progressed to ophthalmopathy tested prospective prediction of ophthalmopathy. The 95 to 100 discovery patients were divided at random into training and test sets in a 7:3 ratio. Thyroid tissue and blood T-cell repertoires from over 5 Graves' hyperthyroidism patients were also compared in the study. After blood sampling, hyperthyroidism patients were treated with methimazole at a starting dose of 30 mg daily, and ophthalmopathy patients were treated with high-dose intravenous methylprednisolone. The libraries were constructed in a second round of multiplex PCR and then size-selected and purified. The libraries were sequenced on an Illumina HiSeq2000 using paired-end 100 bp reads. Raw data were processed with SOAPnuke, discarding reads with adapters, uncalled bases, mean Phred below 15, or no exact constant-primer or identifier match. COPE v1.2.5 was used to merge high-quality paired reads, and clonotypes were defined as unique nucleotide sequences. MiTCR v1.1 was used to align the clonotypes against IMGT TRBV, TRBD and TRBJ reference segments. Only V-J combinations with frequency above 0.0001, covering about 99% of repertoires, were analysed. A TCS score was defined as the ratio of F50 (clonal expansion) to E x V (chaos), with BLOSUM62-based TCRdist applied between CDR3 peptides within each V-J. Welch's t-statistics and random forest reduced around 520 V-J features to 13, which were used in a naive Bayes classifier (R e1071). Sample size was not statistically predetermined, and blinding of investigators to group allocation was not performed. TCR Vbeta CDR3 sequencing of roughly 140 peripheral blood samples (over 40 ophthalmopathy, 75 hyperthyroidism and approximately 17 progressor patients) is reported in the paper.

The chain links TRBV4-2 with TRBJ1-5; the D gene is perhaps TRBD1, on 6 matching bases. This TCR came from a woman between 25 and 40 years old with Graves disease. Donor details come from another sample of the same person, matched by shared clones. Sequencing used peripheral blood mononuclear cells (PBMCs), obtained at new diagnosis, from a patient treated with antithyroid drugs. The CDR3 region: CASSLGGPVVKQPQHF. At the DNA level, the sequence is TGTGCCAGCAGCCTCGGGGGGCCCGTAGTTAAGCAGCCCCAGCATTTT.